This entry lists 30 T cell receptor beta chains sequenced from one sample in a study of regulatory T cells in long-lasting Graves disease (dated by TCRdb to the early 2020s). The sample's time point label, decoded: persistent/refractory GD, antithyroid drugs over 5 years with positive TRAb. For both TCR sequencing and RNA sequencing, RNA was extracted from PBMCs in TRIzol. The method was multiplex PCR. Sequenced on an Illumina HiSeq 4000. To build TCR beta libraries, CDR3 regions were amplified by Arm-PCR using iRepertoire HTBI primers. Through fastp at Q25 and MiXCR, TCRdb rebuilt clones from the public reads, retaining in-frame beta chains. Identical CDR3 proteins give one entry, which carries the most common genes and DNA. This sample is represented by fewer than 400,000 distinct CDR3 sequences; 15% to 20% of them were singletons. 29% of the sample belongs to the ten largest clones. The starting material was peripheral blood mononuclear cells (PBMCs), obtained when the disease was refractory, from a patient treated with antithyroid drugs. The source of these receptors is a female donor with Graves disease.

This clonotype occurred a few times. The rearrangement joins TRBV7-9 to TRBJ1-5; D unclear. The V end lost 5 bases, the J end lost 9 bases, and 14 bases lay between the germline ends. The CDR3 extends over 13 amino acids. CDR1 is SEHNR and CDR2 is FQNEAQ in the germline V gene (reference sequence). DNA for the CDR3: TGTGCCAGCAGCCTTAACGCGGTCCTGCCCCAGCATTTT. Protein product: CASSLNAVLPQHF.

A note on this clonotype: This clone may be a read error of a much larger clone one base away. This chain joins TRBV30 and TRBJ2-5, with unresolved D. The CDR3 runs to 12 residues. The germline gives CDR1 GTSNPN, CDR2 SVGIG (reference sequence). The CDR3 sequence: CARSVSEETQYF. CDR3 coding DNA: TGTGCCCGGAGTGTAAGCGAAGAGACCCAGTACTTC.

This clonotype was seen many times. J is TRBJ2-2 and V is TRBV6-5, with 8 bases aligning to TRBD1. V was clipped by 3 bases and J by 4 bases; unmatched bases: 4. CDR1 is MNHEY and CDR2 is SVGAGI in the germline V gene. This CDR3 is built from 15 residues. The CDR3 loop reads CASSYFTGGTGELFF. Here the CDR3 DNA reads TGTGCCAGCAGTTATTTCACAGGGGGCACCGGGGAGCTGTTTTTT.

This clonotype was counted many times. The chain couples TRBV2 to TRBJ1-5; possibly TRBD1 for D (5 bases). The CDR3 loop spans 13 amino acids. Germline V gene lookup returns CDR1 SNHLY and CDR2 FYNNEI. The germline V and J ends were trimmed by 2 bases and 7 bases, with 9 bases remaining between them. CDR3 nucleotides: TGTGCCAGCAGTGAAACAGGCAGGCAGCCCCAGCATTTT. Encoded protein: CASSETGRQPQHF.

This clonotype was seen more than once but under ten times. This chain connects TRBV6-1 to TRBJ1-5; 7 bases agree with TRBD1. Germline values: CDR1 MNHNS, CDR2 SASEGT. With 6 bases clipped from V and 7 bases from J, the junction kept 12 bases outside the gene matches. The CDR3 is made up of 15 amino acids. CDR3 DNA sequence: TGTGCCAGCAGAACGACAGGGATCGCTGGGCAGCCCCAGCATTTT. Its protein is CASRTTGIAGQPQHF.

This clonotype appeared a few times. The CDR3 bases are TGTGCCAGTAGTATGGGAAGGGGGTTCAATCAGCCCCAGCATTTT. Translation gives CASSMGRGFNQPQHF. The V gene is TRBV19, the J gene TRBJ1-5; TRBD1 might be the D (6 bases). V lost 3 bases and J lost 3, with 12 bases in between. CDR1 and CDR2 (germline): LNHDA, SQIVND (reference sequence). The CDR3 runs 15 residues.

Points on this clonotype: A much larger clone sits a single nucleotide away, making a read error possible. The genes are TRBV24-1 and TRBJ1-5, with D hard to call. The CDR3 contains 14 residues. V gave up 1 base and J gave up 1 base, with 4 bases separating them. Germline CDR1 and CDR2: KGHDR and SFDVKD. CDR3 coding DNA: TGTGCCACCAGTGATTTCCGGAGCAATCAGCCCCAGCATTTT. Amino acid sequence: CATSDFRSNQPQHF.

This clonotype has at least ten counts. J is TRBJ2-7 and V is TRBV11-2; D remains unclear. With 1 base removed from V and 9 bases from J, the gap between germline ends came to 7 bases. CDR3 length equals 11 residues. Germline V CDR1 and CDR2: SGHAT, FQNNGV. The CDR3 region has the DNA TGTGCCAGCAGCTTAGGGTCGGGGCAGTACTTC. Amino acid sequence: CASSLGSGQYF.

The V gene is TRBV5-6, the J gene TRBJ1-1, with 7 bases fitting TRBD1. This CDR3 comprises 13 residues. V shed 5 bases, J shed 4 bases, and the junction held 5 bases outside the gene matches. In germline, CDR1 is SGHDT, CDR2 YYEEEE. Written as DNA, the CDR3 is TGTGCCAGCAGACCGACAGGGTTCACTGAAGCTTTCTTT. Encoded protein: CASRPTGFTEAFF.

V and J are TRBV2 and TRBJ2-2; D gene ambiguous. V was trimmed by 6 bases and J by 4 bases, leaving 15 bases between them. CDR1 and CDR2 from the germline V gene are SNHLY and FYNNEI. CDR3 length: 15 amino acids. This CDR3 is CASSLESTPTGELFF. In nucleotides, the CDR3 is TGTGCCAGCAGCTTAGAATCGACCCCCACCGGGGAGCTGTTTTTT.

The chain recombines TRBV7-8 with TRBJ2-3, with D tentatively TRBD1 (5 bases). The germline gives CDR1 SGHVS, CDR2 FQNEAQ. This CDR3 is 15 amino acids long. Trimming left V 1 base short and J 3 bases short, with 11 bases between. CDR3 protein: CASSLEGHLTDTQYF. In DNA, the CDR3 is TGTGCCAGCAGCTTAGAAGGACATTTAACAGATACGCAGTATTTT.

This clonotype has a count of ten or more. The V gene is TRBV27, the J gene TRBJ2-7; TRBD2 matches 7 bases. V dropped 2 bases and J dropped 4; count of bases not matched to a gene: 5. This CDR3 is 14 amino acids long. In germline, CDR1 is MNHEY, CDR2 SMNVEV (reference sequence). This CDR3 is CASSLGGTMYEQYF. Written as DNA, the CDR3 is TGTGCCAGCAGTTTAGGGGGGACTATGTACGAGCAGTACTTC.

This clonotype has a handful of counts. The chain couples TRBV6-5 to TRBJ2-7; D is unresolved. Trimming stripped 0 bases from V and 4 bases from J, with 16 bases between. The CDR3 totals 16 residues. Per germline, CDR1 MNHEY and CDR2 SVGAGI. CDR3 in amino acids: CASSYSLTSTGYEQYF. The CDR3 bases are TGTGCCAGCAGTTACTCCTTGACGTCAACCGGATACGAGCAGTACTTC.

The gene calls are TRBV7-9 and TRBJ1-2; 7 bases fit TRBD1. J gave up 5 bases and V 5 bases, and 14 bases lay outside the gene matches. The length of the CDR3 is 16 residues. Germline V gene data show CDR1 as SEHNR and CDR2 as FQNEAQ (reference sequence). For the CDR3, the DNA is TGTGCCAGCAGCCCCGATGGTGGGGACAGTCTTTATGGCTACACCTTC. Its translation: CASSPDGGDSLYGYTF.

V is TRBV30 and J is TRBJ1-1; D gene uncertain. The CDR3 is made up of 12 amino acids. Germline CDR1 GTSNPN, CDR2 SVGIG (reference sequence). Trimming removed 2 bases from V and 5 bases from J, with 9 bases in between. The CDR3 protein is CAWSSAGTEAFF. In nucleotides, the CDR3 is TGTGCCTGGAGTTCCGCGGGGACTGAAGCTTTCTTT.

The chain carries TRBV4-2 and TRBJ2-5, with 11 bases fitting TRBD1. The CDR3 length is 16 residues. Trimming took 1 base from V and 4 from J; bases not matched to a gene: 5. Germline V gene data show CDR1 as LGHNA and CDR2 as YNFKEQ. CDR3: CASSQGTGGTPETQYF. CDR3 in DNA: TGTGCCAGCAGCCAAGGGACAGGGGGCACGCCAGAGACCCAGTACTTC.

The chain couples TRBV7-3 to TRBJ1-4, with no clear D. CDR1 and CDR2 from the germline V gene are SGHTA and FQGTGA. Trimming pared 5 bases from V and 5 bases from J, leaving 9 bases between. The CDR3 is made up of 13 amino acids. Written as DNA, the CDR3 is TGTGCCAGCAGCGCCGGCATGAATGAAAAACTGTTTTTT. This translates into CASSAGMNEKLFF.

V usage is TRBV7-9 and J usage is TRBJ1-5; D call uncertain. This CDR3 contains 14 residues. Per the germline V gene, CDR1 is SEHNR and CDR2 is FQNEAQ (reference sequence). V lost 1 base and J 9 bases, leaving 13 bases between the germline ends. The CDR3 coding sequence is TGTGCCAGCAGCTTAGTAATGGCCGCTAGGCCCCAGCATTTT. This translates into CASSLVMAARPQHF. The full variable domain, in which reference TRBV7-9 and TRBJ1-5 provide the parts outside the CDR3, is DTGVSQNPRHKITKRGQNVTFRCDPISEHNRLYWYRQTLGQGPEFLTYFQNEAQLEKSRLLSDRFSAERPKGSFSTLEIQRTEQGDSAMYLCASSLVMAARPQHFGDGTRLSIL.

The chain has TRBV30 and TRBJ2-7, with 7 bases aligning to TRBD2. This CDR3 has 15 amino acids. V lost 0 bases to trimming and J lost 2 bases; unmatched junction nucleotides: 7. Germline CDR1 GTSNPN, CDR2 SVGIG (reference sequence). CDR3 sequence: CAWSVGGVSPYEQYF. The CDR3 DNA is TGTGCCTGGAGTGTTGGGGGGGTTTCACCCTACGAGCAGTACTTC.

This clonotype was counted only a few times. The V and J genes are TRBV27 and TRBJ2-2; 14 bases map to TRBD2. This CDR3 has 19 amino acids. V lost 5 bases and J lost 6; bases outside the gene matches: 14. CDR1 and CDR2 (germline): MNHEY, SMNVEV (reference sequence). The CDR3 region has the DNA TGTGCCAGCAGTCAATTGACTAGCGGGAGGGCCTCCTCGGCCGGGGAGCTGTTTTTT. Amino acids: CASSQLTSGRASSAGELFF.

This clonotype was seen repeatedly, ten times or more. The chain couples TRBV28 to TRBJ1-5, with TRBD1 as a possible D gene (5 bases). The CDR3 runs 16 residues. The V gene lost 6 bases and the J gene lost 7 bases, with 22 bases spanning the gap. Germline V gene data show CDR1 as MDHEN and CDR2 as SYDVKM. CDR3 nucleotide sequence: TGTGCCAGCAGAGCTCAGGGAGGTAGGCTGCGGCAGCCCCAGCATTTT. This gives the protein CASRAQGGRLRQPQHF.

There are many counts of this clonotype. The rearrangement uses TRBV6-2 or TRBV6-3 and TRBJ1-6, with 8 bases that match TRBD1. The CDR3 extends over 15 amino acids. CDR1 and CDR2 (germline): MNHEY, SVGEGT. The J segment lost 7 bases and the V segment lost 5 bases, leaving 7 bases of the junction unmatched. The CDR3 here is CASSTDRVGNSPLHF. The CDR3 nucleotides are TGTGCCAGCAGTACGGACAGGGTGGGGAATTCACCCCTCCACTTT.

This chain connects TRBV28 to TRBJ2-1; D is uncertain. Trimming stripped 1 base from V and 6 bases from J, with 13 bases between. The CDR3 runs 15 residues. Germline values: CDR1 MDHEN, CDR2 SYDVKM. The CDR3 nucleotides read TGTGCCAGCAGTTTATCCCCTGTAAGCTCCAATGAGCAGTTCTTC. This encodes CASSLSPVSSNEQFF.

In its sample, this clonotype was seen many times. The genes are TRBV20-1 and TRBJ2-7; the match to TRBD2 covers 9 bases. The J segment lost 4 bases and the V segment lost 5 bases, leaving 15 bases of the junction unmatched. The CDR3 has 16 residues. The germline gives CDR1 DFQATT, CDR2 SNEGSKA (reference sequence). CDR3 sequence: CSAPPAGGVNGYEQYF. The CDR3 bases are TGCAGTGCTCCTCCAGCGGGAGGAGTAAACGGGTACGAGCAGTACTTC.

The sample holds many counts of this clonotype. This sequence joins TRBV7-8 and TRBJ1-3; TRBD1 agrees at 7 bases. CDR3 size: 15 residues. Germline V CDR1 and CDR2: SGHVS, FQNEAQ. The ends lost 4 bases at V and 0 bases at J; junction bases unmatched: 3. The CDR3 DNA reads TGTGCCAGCAGCTCGGGACAGATCTCTGGAAACACCATATATTTT. This gives the protein CASSSGQISGNTIYF.

This clonotype has at least ten counts. The V call is TRBV7-9, the J call TRBJ2-7, with TRBD2 matching over 13 bases. V trimming: 5 bases; J trimming: 5 bases; junction bases outside the gene matches: 15. This CDR3 contains 18 residues. The germline V gene has CDR1 SEHNR and CDR2 FQNEAQ (reference sequence). The CDR3 here is CASSPGGGLAGQDHEQYF. The CDR3 nucleotides read TGTGCCAGCAGCCCAGGGGGGGGACTAGCGGGACAGGATCACGAGCAGTACTTC.

This chain connects TRBV18 to TRBJ1-3; the D gene is possibly TRBD1 (5 bases). CDR3 length: 15 amino acids. The germline CDR1 and CDR2 sequences are KGHSH and LQKENI. Trimming took off 3 bases at V and 0 bases at J, with 9 bases between the two ends. CDR3 residues: CASSPGTPSGNTIYF. The CDR3 DNA reads as TGTGCCAGCTCACCCGGGACTCCCTCTGGAAACACCATATATTTT.

This clonotype was picked up a small number of times. The chain couples TRBV7-9 to TRBJ2-4; the match to TRBD2 covers 11 bases. The CDR3 covers 19 residues. Germline CDR1 SEHNR, CDR2 FQNEAQ (reference sequence). V was clipped by 4 bases and J by 9 bases; unmatched bases: 20. CDR3 protein: CASSSTLLSGRAELGIQYF. CDR3 nucleotides: TGTGCCAGCAGCTCTACTCTTCTTAGCGGGAGGGCCGAGTTGGGCATTCAGTACTTC.

This clonotype was observed a handful of times. This chain uses TRBV7-3 with TRBJ1-1, with D maybe TRBD1 (5 bases). This CDR3 is built from 13 residues. Deletions cut 4 bases from V and 3 bases from J, with 9 bases between. Germline values: CDR1 SGHTA, CDR2 FQGTGA. The CDR3 region is CASSWGGDTEAFF. CDR3 DNA: TGTGCCAGCAGCTGGGGGGGGGACACTGAAGCTTTCTTT.

This clonotype was seen repeatedly, ten times or more. It may be a read error: a sequence one base away is much more abundant. The rearrangement uses TRBV7-2 and TRBJ2-7, with D unclear. Germline V gene data show CDR1 as SGHTA and CDR2 as FQGNSA. There are 11 residues in the CDR3. V gave up 0 bases and J gave up 5 bases, with 2 bases separating them. The CDR3 DNA sequence: TGTGCCAGCAGCTTAGCCGACGAGCAGTACTTC. This sequence encodes CASSLADEQYF.